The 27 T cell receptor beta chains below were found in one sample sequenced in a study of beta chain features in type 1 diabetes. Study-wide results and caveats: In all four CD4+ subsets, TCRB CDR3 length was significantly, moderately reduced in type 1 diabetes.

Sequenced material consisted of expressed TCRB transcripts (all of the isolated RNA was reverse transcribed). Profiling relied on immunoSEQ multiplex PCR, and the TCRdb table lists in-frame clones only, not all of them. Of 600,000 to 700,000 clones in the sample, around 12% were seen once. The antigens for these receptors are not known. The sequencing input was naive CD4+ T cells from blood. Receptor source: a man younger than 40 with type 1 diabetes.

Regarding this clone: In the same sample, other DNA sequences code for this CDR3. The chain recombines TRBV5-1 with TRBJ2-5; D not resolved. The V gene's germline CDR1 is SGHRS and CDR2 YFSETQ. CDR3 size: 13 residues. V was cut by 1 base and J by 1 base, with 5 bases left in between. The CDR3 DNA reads TGCGCCAGCAGCTTGCCCCCCCAAGAGACCCAGTACTTC. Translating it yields CASSLPPQETQYF. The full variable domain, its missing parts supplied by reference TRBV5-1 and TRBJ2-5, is KAGVTQTPRYLIKTRGQQVTLSCSPISGHRSVSWYQQTPGQGLQFLFEYFSETQRNKGNFPGRFSGRQFSNSRSEMNVSTLELGDSALYLCASSLPPQETQYFGPGTRLLVL.

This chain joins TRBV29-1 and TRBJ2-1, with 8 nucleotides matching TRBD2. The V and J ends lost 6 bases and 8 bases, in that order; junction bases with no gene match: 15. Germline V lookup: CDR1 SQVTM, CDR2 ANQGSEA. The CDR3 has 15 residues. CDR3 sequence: CSVAPRGTRVYEQFF. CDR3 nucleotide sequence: TGCAGCGTCGCTCCTCGGGGGACTAGAGTCTATGAGCAGTTCTTC.

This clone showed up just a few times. The CDR3 sequence is CASGGTSGVTDTQYF. The CDR3 nucleotides are TGTGCTAGTGGCGGGACTAGCGGGGTCACAGATACGCAGTATTTT. The J gene is TRBJ2-3, the V gene TRBV12-5; 13 bases align to TRBD2. This CDR3 has 15 amino acids. Germline loops: CDR1 LGHNT, CDR2 FRNRAP. V lost 6 bases to trimming and J lost 2 bases; unmatched junction nucleotides: 2.

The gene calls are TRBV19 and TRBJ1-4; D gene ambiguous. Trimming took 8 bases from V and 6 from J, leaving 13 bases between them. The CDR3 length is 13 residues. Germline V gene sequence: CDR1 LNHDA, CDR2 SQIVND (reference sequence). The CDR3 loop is CASGSWVDEKLFF. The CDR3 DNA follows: TGTGCCAGTGGAAGCTGGGTGGATGAAAAACTGTTTTTT.

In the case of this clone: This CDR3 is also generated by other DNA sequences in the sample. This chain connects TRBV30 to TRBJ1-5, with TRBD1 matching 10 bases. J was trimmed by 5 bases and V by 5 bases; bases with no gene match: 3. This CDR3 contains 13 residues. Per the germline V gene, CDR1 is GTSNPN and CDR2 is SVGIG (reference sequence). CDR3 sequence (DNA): TGTGCCTGGGCCGGGACAGGGGATCAGCCCCAGCATTTT. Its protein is CAWAGTGDQPQHF.

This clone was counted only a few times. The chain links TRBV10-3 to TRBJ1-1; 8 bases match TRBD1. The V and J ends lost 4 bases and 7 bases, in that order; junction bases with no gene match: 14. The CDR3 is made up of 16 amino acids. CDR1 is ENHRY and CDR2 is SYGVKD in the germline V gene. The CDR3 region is CAISGTDRVNTGEAFF. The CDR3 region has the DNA TGTGCCATCAGTGGCACGGACAGGGTTAATACAGGTGAAGCTTTCTTT.

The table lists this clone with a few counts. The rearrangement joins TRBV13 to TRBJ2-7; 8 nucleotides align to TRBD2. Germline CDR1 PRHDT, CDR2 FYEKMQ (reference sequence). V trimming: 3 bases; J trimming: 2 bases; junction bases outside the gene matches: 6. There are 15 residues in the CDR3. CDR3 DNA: TGTGCCAGCAGCTTTTTGCGGGGGGCCCCCTACGAGCAGTACTTC. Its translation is CASSFLRGAPYEQYF.

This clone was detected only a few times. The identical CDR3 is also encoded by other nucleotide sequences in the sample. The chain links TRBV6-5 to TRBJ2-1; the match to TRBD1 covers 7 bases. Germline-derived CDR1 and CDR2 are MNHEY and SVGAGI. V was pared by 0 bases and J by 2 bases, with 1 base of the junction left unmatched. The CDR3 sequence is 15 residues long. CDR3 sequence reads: CASSYSGGAYNEQFF. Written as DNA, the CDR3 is TGTGCCAGCAGTTACTCAGGGGGCGCCTACAATGAGCAGTTCTTC.

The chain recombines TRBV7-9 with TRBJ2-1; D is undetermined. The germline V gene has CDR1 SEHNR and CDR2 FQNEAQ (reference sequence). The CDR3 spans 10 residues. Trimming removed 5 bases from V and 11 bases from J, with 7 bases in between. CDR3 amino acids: CASSQEKQFF. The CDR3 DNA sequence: TGTGCCAGCAGCCAGGAAAAGCAGTTCTTC.

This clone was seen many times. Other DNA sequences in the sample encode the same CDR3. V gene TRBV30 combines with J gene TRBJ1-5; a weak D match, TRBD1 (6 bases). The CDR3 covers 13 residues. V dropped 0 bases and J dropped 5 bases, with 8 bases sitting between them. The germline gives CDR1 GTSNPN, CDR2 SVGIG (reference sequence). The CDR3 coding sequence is TGTGCCTGGAGTGTAGGGGGGGATCAGCCCCAGCATTTT. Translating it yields CAWSVGGDQPQHF.

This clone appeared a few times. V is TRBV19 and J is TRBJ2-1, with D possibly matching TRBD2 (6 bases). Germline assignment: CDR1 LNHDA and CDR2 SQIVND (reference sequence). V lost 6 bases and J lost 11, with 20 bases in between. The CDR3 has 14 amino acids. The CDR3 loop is CASRGAGPKGKQFF. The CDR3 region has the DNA TGTGCCAGTAGGGGAGCGGGCCCTAAGGGGAAGCAGTTCTTC.

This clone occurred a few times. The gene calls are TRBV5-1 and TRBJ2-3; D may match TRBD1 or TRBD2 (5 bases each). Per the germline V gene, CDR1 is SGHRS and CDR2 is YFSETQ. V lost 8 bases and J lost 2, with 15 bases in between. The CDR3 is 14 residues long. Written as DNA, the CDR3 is TGCGCCAGTCATACCGGGACCGCCACAGATACGCAGTATTTT. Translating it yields CASHTGTATDTQYF.

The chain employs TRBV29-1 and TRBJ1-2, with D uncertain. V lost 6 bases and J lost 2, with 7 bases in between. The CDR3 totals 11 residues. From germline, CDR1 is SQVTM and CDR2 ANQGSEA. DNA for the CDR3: TGCAGCGTCAGGACCAACTATGGCTACACCTTC. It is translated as CSVRTNYGYTF.

The CDR3 protein is CASSLKGHGANVLTF. The CDR3 DNA follows: TGTGCCAGCAGTTTAAAAGGGCATGGGGCCAACGTCCTGACTTTC. This sequence joins TRBV27 and TRBJ2-6; D is unclear. The CDR3 sequence is 15 residues long. The V and J ends lost 2 bases and 3 bases respectively, with 8 bases between them. The germline V gene has CDR1 MNHEY and CDR2 SMNVEV (reference sequence).

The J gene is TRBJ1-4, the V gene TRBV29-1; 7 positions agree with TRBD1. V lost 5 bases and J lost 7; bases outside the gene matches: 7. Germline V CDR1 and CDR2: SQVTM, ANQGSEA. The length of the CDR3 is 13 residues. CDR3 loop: CSVRTGQFEKLFF. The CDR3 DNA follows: TGCAGCGTTCGGACAGGCCAATTTGAAAAACTGTTTTTT.

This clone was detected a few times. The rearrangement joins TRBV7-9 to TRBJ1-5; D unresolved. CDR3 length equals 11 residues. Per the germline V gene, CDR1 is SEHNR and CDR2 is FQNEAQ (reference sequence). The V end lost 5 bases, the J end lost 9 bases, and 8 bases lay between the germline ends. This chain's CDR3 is CASSSDGPQHF. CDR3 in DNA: TGTGCCAGCAGCAGCGATGGGCCCCAGCATTTT.

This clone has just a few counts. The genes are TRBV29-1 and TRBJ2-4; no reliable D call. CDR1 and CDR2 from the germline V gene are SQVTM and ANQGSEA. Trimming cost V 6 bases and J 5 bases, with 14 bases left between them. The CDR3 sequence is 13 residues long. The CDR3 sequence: CSVARGAENIQYF. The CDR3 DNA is TGCAGCGTAGCCAGAGGAGCAGAAAACATTCAGTACTTC.

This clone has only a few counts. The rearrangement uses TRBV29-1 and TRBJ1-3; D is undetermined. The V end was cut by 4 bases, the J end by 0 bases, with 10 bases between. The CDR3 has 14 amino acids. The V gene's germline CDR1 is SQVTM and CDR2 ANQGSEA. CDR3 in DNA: TGCAGCGTTGTCGACCGGAACTCTGGAAACACCATATATTTT. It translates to CSVVDRNSGNTIYF. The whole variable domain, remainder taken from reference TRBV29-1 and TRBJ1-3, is SAVISQKPSRDICQRGTSLTIQCQVDSQVTMMFWYRQQPGQSLTLIATANQGSEATYESGFVIDKFPISRPNLTFSTLTVSNMSPEDSSIYLCSVVDRNSGNTIYFGEGSWLTVV.

CDR3 DNA sequence: TGTGCCAGCTCACTCGGACAGACTACAACTAATGAAAAACTGTTTTTT. Translation: CASSLGQTTTNEKLFF. This chain links TRBV18 with TRBJ1-4; D is possibly TRBD1 (6 bases). This CDR3 is built from 16 residues. The V gene's germline CDR1 is KGHSH and CDR2 LQKENI. The V end was cut by 4 bases, the J end by 0 bases, with 12 bases between.

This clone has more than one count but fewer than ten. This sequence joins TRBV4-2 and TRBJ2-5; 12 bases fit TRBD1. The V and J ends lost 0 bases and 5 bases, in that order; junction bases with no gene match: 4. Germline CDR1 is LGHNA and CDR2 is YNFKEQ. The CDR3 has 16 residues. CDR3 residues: CASSQDGTGGRETQYF. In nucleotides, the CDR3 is TGTGCCAGCAGCCAAGATGGGACAGGGGGCCGGGAGACCCAGTACTTC.

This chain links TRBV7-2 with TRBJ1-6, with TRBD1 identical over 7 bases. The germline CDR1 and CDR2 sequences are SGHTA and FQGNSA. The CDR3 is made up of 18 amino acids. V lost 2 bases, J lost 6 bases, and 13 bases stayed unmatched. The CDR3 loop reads CASSLIPGQTPSNSPLHF. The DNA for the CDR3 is TGTGCCAGCAGCTTAATCCCGGGACAGACTCCCAGTAATTCACCCCTCCACTTT.

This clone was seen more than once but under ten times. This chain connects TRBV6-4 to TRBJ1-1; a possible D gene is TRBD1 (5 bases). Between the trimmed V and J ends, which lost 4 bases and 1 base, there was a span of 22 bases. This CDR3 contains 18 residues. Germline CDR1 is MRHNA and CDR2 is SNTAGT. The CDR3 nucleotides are TGTGCCAGCAGTGTTTCACCCATTTCGTGGGGCAAGAACACTGAAGCTTTCTTT. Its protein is CASSVSPISWGKNTEAFF.

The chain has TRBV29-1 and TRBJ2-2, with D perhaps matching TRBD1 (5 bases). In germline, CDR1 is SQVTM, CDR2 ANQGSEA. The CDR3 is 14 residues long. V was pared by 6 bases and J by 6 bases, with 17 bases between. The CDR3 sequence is CSVGQGSIPGELFF. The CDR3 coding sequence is TGCAGCGTAGGGCAGGGCAGTATCCCCGGGGAGCTGTTTTTT.

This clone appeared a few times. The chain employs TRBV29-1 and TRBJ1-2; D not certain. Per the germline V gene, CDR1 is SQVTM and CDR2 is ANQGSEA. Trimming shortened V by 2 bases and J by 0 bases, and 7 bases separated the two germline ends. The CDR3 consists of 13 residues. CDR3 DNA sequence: TGCAGCGTTGAACTGATAGCTAACTATGGCTACACCTTC. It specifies CSVELIANYGYTF.

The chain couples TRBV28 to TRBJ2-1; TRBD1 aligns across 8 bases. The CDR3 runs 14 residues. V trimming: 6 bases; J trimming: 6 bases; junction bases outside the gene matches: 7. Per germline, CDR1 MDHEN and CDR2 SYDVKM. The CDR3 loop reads CASSPPGQVNEQFF. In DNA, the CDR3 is TGTGCCAGCAGCCCCCCGGGACAGGTCAATGAGCAGTTCTTC.

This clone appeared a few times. The CDR3 is CASSLFPLRGYTF. CDR3 bases: TGTGCCAGCAGTTTATTCCCTTTGAGAGGCTACACCTTC. The V call is TRBV27, the J call TRBJ1-2; no definite D call. Trimming shortened V by 1 base and J by 8 bases, and 11 bases separated the two germline ends. The germline V gene has CDR1 MNHEY and CDR2 SMNVEV (reference sequence). There are 13 residues in the CDR3.

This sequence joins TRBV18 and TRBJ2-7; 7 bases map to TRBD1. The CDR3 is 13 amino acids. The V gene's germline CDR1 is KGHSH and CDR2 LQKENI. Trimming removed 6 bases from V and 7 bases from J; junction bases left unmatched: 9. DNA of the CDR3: TGTGCCAGCTCCCAGGGGGACACCCTAGAGCAGTACTTC. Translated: CASSQGDTLEQYF.